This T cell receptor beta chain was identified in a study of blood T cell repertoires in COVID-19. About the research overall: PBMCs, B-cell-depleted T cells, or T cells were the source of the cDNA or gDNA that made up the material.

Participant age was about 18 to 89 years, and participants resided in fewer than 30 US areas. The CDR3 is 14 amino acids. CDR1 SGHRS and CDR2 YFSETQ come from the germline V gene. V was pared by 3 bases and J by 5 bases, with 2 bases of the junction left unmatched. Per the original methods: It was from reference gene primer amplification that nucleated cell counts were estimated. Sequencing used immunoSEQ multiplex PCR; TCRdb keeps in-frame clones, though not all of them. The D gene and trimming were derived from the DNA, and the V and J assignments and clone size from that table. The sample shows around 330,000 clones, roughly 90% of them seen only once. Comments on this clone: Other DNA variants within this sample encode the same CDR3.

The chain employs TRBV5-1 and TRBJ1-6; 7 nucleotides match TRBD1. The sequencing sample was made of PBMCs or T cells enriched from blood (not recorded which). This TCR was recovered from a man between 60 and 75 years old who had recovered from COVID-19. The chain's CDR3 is CASSWDRNNSPLHF. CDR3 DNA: TGCGCCAGCAGCTGGGACAGAAATAATTCACCCCTCCACTTT.